The TCR beta chain described here comes from a study of blood T cell repertoires in COVID-19. Study-level information: COVID-19 samples from acute and convalescent phases originated in the United States, Italy and Spain. From T cells, B-cell-depleted T cells, or PBMCs came the material, which was cDNA or gDNA.

Authors' data handling: Reference gene primer amplification yielded estimated nucleated cell counts. Repertoires were generated with immunoSEQ multiplex PCR, while TCRdb's copy carries only in-frame clones and drops some. D and trimming come from the DNA, and the V and J calls and clone size come from that table. The repertoire holds roughly 68,000 clones, with 70% to 90% as singletons. Sequencing was done on a sample of peripheral blood. This clonotype originated in a woman aged 70-85 years with acute or convalescent COVID-19.

In DNA form, the CDR3 reads TGTGCCAGCAGCTTAACCGGACAGAACGATCAGCCCCAGCATTTT. Translation gives CASSLTGQNDQPQHF. The chain employs TRBV7-6 and TRBJ1-5, with a possible D match to TRBD1 (6 bases). V gave up 2 bases and J gave up 5 bases, with 13 bases separating them. CDR3 size: 15 residues. Germline CDR1 SGHVS, CDR2 FNYEAQ.